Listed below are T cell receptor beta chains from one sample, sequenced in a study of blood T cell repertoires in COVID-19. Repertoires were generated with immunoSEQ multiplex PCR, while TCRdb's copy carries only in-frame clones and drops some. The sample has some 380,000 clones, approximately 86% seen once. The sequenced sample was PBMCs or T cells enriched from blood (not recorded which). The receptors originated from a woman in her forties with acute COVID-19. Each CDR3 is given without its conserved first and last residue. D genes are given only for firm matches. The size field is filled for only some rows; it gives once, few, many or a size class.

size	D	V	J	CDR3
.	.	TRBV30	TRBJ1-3	AWTPSGNTIY
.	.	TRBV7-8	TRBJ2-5	ASSLSGHLIQETQY
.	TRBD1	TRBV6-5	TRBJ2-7	ASSRIGTGDELY
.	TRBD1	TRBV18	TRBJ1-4	ASSPRGTDSPNEKLF
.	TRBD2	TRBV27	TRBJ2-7	ASSLSGLAGNHEQY
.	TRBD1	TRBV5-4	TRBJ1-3	ASRAATGSGNTIY
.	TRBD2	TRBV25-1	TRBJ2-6	ASSRTSGGAGANVLT
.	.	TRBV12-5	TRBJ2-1	ASGSNNEQF
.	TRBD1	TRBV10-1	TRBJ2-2	ASSDLKTGGRTGELF
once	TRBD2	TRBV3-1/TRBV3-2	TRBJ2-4	ASSQDLRAGGPVAKNIQY
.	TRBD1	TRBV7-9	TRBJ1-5	ASAPQGSNQPQH
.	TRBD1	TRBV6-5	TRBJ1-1	ASSSTGTGVFGAF
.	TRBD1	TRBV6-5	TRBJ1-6	ASTDRAPNSPLH
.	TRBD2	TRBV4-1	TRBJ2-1	ASSPGLAGNEQF
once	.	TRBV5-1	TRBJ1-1	ASSRTGNTEAF
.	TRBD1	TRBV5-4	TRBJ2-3	ASSSTGAGTDTQY
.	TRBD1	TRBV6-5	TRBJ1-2	ASSYSAGGYGYT
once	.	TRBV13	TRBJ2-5	ASSMARFTGFTQETQY
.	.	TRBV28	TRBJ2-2	ASSLAPRGGELF
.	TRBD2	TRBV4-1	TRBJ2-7	ASSQFSGGSYEQY
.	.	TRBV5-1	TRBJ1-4	ASSLEAATNEKLF
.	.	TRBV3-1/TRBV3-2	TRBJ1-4	ASSHHGGTNEKLF
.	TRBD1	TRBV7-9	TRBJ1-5	ASSTGVQPQH
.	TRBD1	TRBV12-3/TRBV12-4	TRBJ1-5	ASSLTGHQPQH
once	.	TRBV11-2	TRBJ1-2	ASSFINRAMAGYT
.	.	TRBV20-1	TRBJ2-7	SAMTGFRQY
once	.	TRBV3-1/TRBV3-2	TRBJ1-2	ASSPQQENYGYT
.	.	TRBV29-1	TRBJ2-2	SVGSQGGTGELF
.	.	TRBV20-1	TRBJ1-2	SAREDRKYT
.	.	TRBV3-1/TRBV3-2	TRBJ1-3	ASSQNANTVC
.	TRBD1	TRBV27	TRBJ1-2	ASSSSGTGPLANYGYT
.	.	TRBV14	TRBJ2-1	ASSHSGTLNEQF
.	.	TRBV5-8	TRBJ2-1	ASSLDLGVSEQF
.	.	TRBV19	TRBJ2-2	ASSTAGGRFGTGELF
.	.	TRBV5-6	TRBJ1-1	ASSYGTNTEAF
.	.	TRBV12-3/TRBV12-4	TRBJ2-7	ASSLGTTEQY
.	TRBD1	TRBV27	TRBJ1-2	ASSLSGTGRYGYT
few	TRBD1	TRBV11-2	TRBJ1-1	ASSLTGNTEAF
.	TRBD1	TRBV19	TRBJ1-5	ASSTTGGNQPQH
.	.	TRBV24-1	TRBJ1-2	ATSDSRGWNYGYT
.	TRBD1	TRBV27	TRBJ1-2	ASSYFGDSNYGYT
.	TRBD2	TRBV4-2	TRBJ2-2	ASSQEGTSEGTGELF
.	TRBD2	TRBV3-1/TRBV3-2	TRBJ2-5	ASSLGLAGVSETQY
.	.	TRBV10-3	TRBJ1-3	AISVERNTIY
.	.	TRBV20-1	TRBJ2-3	SARRAYTQY
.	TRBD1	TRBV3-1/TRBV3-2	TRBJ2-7	ASSRMDRNHEQY
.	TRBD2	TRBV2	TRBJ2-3	ASNRLAGGLVDTQY
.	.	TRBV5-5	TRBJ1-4	ASSLDSTFWEKLF
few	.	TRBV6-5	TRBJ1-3	ASRKVSISGNTIY